These 25 T cell receptor beta chains share one sample of origin, sequenced in a study of spatial heterogeneity in lung cancer. General study results and limits: Counts of expanded intratumoral alpha and beta TCRs tracked tumor mutation counts.

MiXCR was run by TCRdb on the 5' RACE reads, yielding one entry per CDR3 protein. Of around 100,000 distinct CDR3 sequences detected, 4% to 4.5% appear once; the ten largest clones hold around 20%. No antigen is known for these receptors. Specified time point: sample taken at primary tumor resection. This sample comprised lung tumor tissue, obtained at surgery. The receptors were sampled from a male donor with early-stage non-small cell lung cancer.

In its sample, this clonotype was seen many times. The J gene is TRBJ2-7, the V gene TRBV10-3, with 8 bases aligning to TRBD2. Germline V gives CDR1 ENHRY, CDR2 SYGVKD. J lost 2 bases, V lost 9 bases, and 6 bases had no gene match. This CDR3 contains 13 residues. Here the CDR3 reads CAIRTSPTYEQYF. The CDR3 coding sequence is TGTGCCATTCGGACTAGCCCGACCTACGAGCAGTACTTC.

The sample holds many counts of this clonotype. The J gene is TRBJ1-5, the V gene TRBV20-1; D is ambiguous. The CDR3 is 13 amino acids. Germline V gene lookup returns CDR1 DFQATT and CDR2 SNEGSKA (reference sequence). V lost 1 base, J lost 4 bases, and 8 bases lay in between. The CDR3 loop is CSARVLDNQPQHF. The DNA for the CDR3 is TGCAGTGCTAGAGTACTGGATAATCAGCCCCAGCATTTT.

This clonotype was recorded at least ten times. The V gene is TRBV29-1, the J gene TRBJ2-3, with D unclear. This CDR3 comprises 14 residues. V lost 2 bases and J lost 1, with 10 bases in between. The V gene's germline CDR1 is SQVTM and CDR2 ANQGSEA. The CDR3, as DNA: TGCAGCGTTGAACCCACAGCTGGCACAGATACGCAGTATTTT. This codes for CSVEPTAGTDTQYF.

This clonotype was detected many times. The chain is built from TRBV11-2 and TRBJ2-5; perhaps TRBD1 as D (6 bases). Germline CDR1 is SGHAT and CDR2 is FQNNGV. V was cut by 3 bases and J by 2 bases, with 13 bases left in between. This CDR3 contains 15 residues. CDR3 loop: CASSFYQGQQETQYF. CDR3 in DNA: TGTGCCAGCAGCTTCTACCAGGGGCAACAAGAGACCCAGTACTTC.

J is TRBJ2-1 and V is TRBV12-3 or TRBV12-4; 9 positions agree with TRBD1. The CDR3 length is 13 residues. With V trimmed by 8 bases and J by 2 bases, 1 base remained unmatched. The CDR3 sequence is CASGTGPYNEQFF. The CDR3, as DNA: TGTGCCAGCGGGACAGGGCCCTACAATGAGCAGTTCTTC.

In this sample, this clonotype turned up many times. The chain couples TRBV2 to TRBJ2-3; 10 nucleotides agree with TRBD2. CDR1 is SNHLY, CDR2 FYNNEI, per germline. This CDR3 has 16 amino acids. J gave up 5 bases and V 7 bases, and 12 bases lay outside the gene matches. The CDR3 nucleotides are TGTGCCAGCACCCTCCAGCCTAGCGGGGGAGGAGATACGCAGTATTTT. Its protein is CASTLQPSGGGDTQYF.

This clonotype was seen ten or more times. V and J are TRBV5-1 and TRBJ1-5; 7 positions agree with TRBD1. The CDR3 has 15 amino acids. Losses at the gene ends were 4 bases for V and 5 bases for J; bases not matched to a gene: 9. Germline assignment: CDR1 SGHRS and CDR2 YFSETQ. CDR3 sequence: CASSLGGEGHQPQHF. Here the CDR3 DNA reads TGCGCCAGCAGCCTAGGGGGCGAGGGGCATCAGCCCCAGCATTTT.

The table lists this clonotype with many counts. This rearrangement joins TRBV9 to TRBJ2-1; TRBD1 agrees at 10 bases. The CDR3 length is 15 residues. The V gene's germline CDR1 is SGDLS and CDR2 YYNGEE. Unmatched junction bases numbered 8, after V lost 4 bases and J lost 7 bases. As DNA, the CDR3 is TGTGCCAGCAGCACCGGGACAGGGGTTTGGAATGAGCAGTTCTTC. Translating it yields CASSTGTGVWNEQFF.

This clonotype was observed at least ten times. The chain employs TRBV4-1 and TRBJ2-5; D is possibly TRBD2 (6 bases). The CDR3 loop spans 17 amino acids. The germline V gene encodes CDR1 MGHRA and CDR2 YSYEKL. With 1 base removed from V and 1 base from J, the gap between germline ends came to 16 bases. CDR3 bases: TGCGCCAGCAGCCAAGTTTTCCCCGGGACTTTCCAAGAGACCCAGTACTTC. This codes for CASSQVFPGTFQETQYF.

This clonotype was detected many times. The chain is built from TRBV20-1 and TRBJ2-3; D gene uncertain. CDR1 and CDR2 from the germline V gene are DFQATT and SNEGSKA (reference sequence). Trimming removed 1 base at V and 2 bases at J, with 16 bases between. This CDR3 is built from 16 residues. The CDR3 is CSARVGIQTSTDTQYF. Written as DNA, the CDR3 is TGCAGTGCTAGAGTTGGTATACAAACTTCCACAGATACGCAGTATTTT.

This clonotype was recorded at least ten times. V usage is TRBV6-2 or TRBV6-3 and J usage is TRBJ2-7; D is unclear. V dropped 5 bases and J dropped 0 bases, with 11 bases sitting between them. The germline V gene encodes CDR1 MNHEY and CDR2 SVGEGT. This CDR3 comprises 14 residues. Written as DNA, the CDR3 is TGTGCCAGCAGTACACAGATCCTCTCCTACGAGCAGTACTTC. This translates into CASSTQILSYEQYF.

Ten or more counts support this clonotype. The chain couples TRBV28 to TRBJ1-6, with D unclear. The length of the CDR3 is 16 residues. Per germline, CDR1 MDHEN and CDR2 SYDVKM. V shed 5 bases and J shed 3 bases, with 14 bases lying between them. The CDR3: CASSPPGEVYNSPLHF. CDR3 bases: TGTGCCAGCAGTCCGCCCGGGGAAGTCTATAATTCACCCCTCCACTTT.

This rearrangement joins TRBV5-1 to TRBJ2-7; D tentatively fits TRBD1 or TRBD2 (6 bases each). Germline CDR1 is SGHRS and CDR2 is YFSETQ. There are 14 residues in the CDR3. With 2 bases removed from V and 3 bases from J, the gap between germline ends came to 12 bases. The CDR3 is CASSFAGHIYEQYF. In DNA form, the CDR3 reads TGCGCCAGCAGCTTCGCGGGACACATCTACGAGCAGTACTTC. Full variable domain (remainder filled in from reference TRBV5-1 and TRBJ2-7): KAGVTQTPRYLIKTRGQQVTLSCSPISGHRSVSWYQQTPGQGLQFLFEYFSETQRNKGNFPGRFSGRQFSNSRSEMNVSTLELGDSALYLCASSFAGHIYEQYFGPGTRLTVT.

Many counts were recorded for this clonotype. V is TRBV10-3 and J is TRBJ2-1, with TRBD2 matching over 8 bases. Germline V gene data show CDR1 as ENHRY and CDR2 as SYGVKD. The junction had 3 bases not matched to a gene; V was cut back by 6 bases and J by 5 bases. The CDR3 length is 13 residues. The CDR3 loop reads CAIRGLDHNEQFF. CDR3 DNA sequence: TGTGCCATCAGGGGACTAGACCACAATGAGCAGTTCTTC.

This clonotype showed up many times. The chain uses TRBV7-9 and TRBJ2-5, with D possibly TRBD1 on 6 matching bases. The CDR3 loop spans 14 amino acids. CDR1 and CDR2 from the germline V gene are SEHNR and FQNEAQ (reference sequence). V lost 3 bases, J lost 4 bases, and 12 bases lay in between. The CDR3 here is CASSFGTKRETQYF. Here the CDR3 DNA reads TGTGCCAGCAGCTTCGGGACAAAGCGAGAGACCCAGTACTTC.

This clonotype showed up many times. The CDR3 protein is CASSLPKQPQHF. DNA for the CDR3: TGTGCCAGCAGTTTACCCAAACAGCCCCAGCATTTT. The V gene is TRBV28, the J gene TRBJ1-5, with unresolved D. Germline V lookup: CDR1 MDHEN, CDR2 SYDVKM. CDR3 length equals 12 residues. V lost 2 bases, J lost 7 bases, and 6 bases lay in between.

The chain carries TRBV18 and TRBJ2-7, with a weak D call TRBD2 (6 bases). Trimming removed 3 bases from V and 5 bases from J, with 20 bases in between. The CDR3 is 16 amino acids. CDR1 is KGHSH, CDR2 LQKENI, per germline. The chain's CDR3 is CASSPAGGVYPDEQYF. The CDR3 nucleotides read TGTGCCAGCTCACCGGCTGGCGGGGTCTACCCCGACGAGCAGTACTTC.

This clonotype came up many times. This rearrangement joins TRBV5-5 to TRBJ2-2; D is undetermined. CDR1 SGHKS and CDR2 YYEKEE come from the germline V gene (reference sequence). The CDR3 spans 14 residues. Trimming took 0 bases from V and 4 from J, leaving 7 bases between them. The chain's CDR3 is CASSLAGSTGELFF. In nucleotides, the CDR3 is TGTGCCAGCAGCTTGGCCGGCAGCACCGGGGAGCTGTTTTTT.

Ten or more counts support this clonotype. The chain couples TRBV6-1 to TRBJ2-1; D might be TRBD2 (5 bases). The germline V and J ends were trimmed by 10 bases and 6 bases, with 19 bases remaining between them. The germline V gene has CDR1 MNHNS and CDR2 SASEGT. The CDR3 extends over 14 amino acids. DNA for the CDR3: TGTGCCACCTCCACCCTGCGGGCACTCAATGAGCAGTTCTTC. Its translation is CATSTLRALNEQFF.

Comments on this clonotype: This may arise from a read error, as a much more abundant clone is one base away. The chain uses TRBV28 and TRBJ1-2; D gene ambiguous. The CDR3 spans 13 residues. Germline lookup yields CDR1 MDHEN and CDR2 SYDVKM. The CDR3 reads CACSFGRRVSYTF. CDR3 coding DNA: TGTGCCTGCAGTTTTGGGCGACGCGTTAGCTACACCTTC.

This clonotype has at least ten counts. The V gene is TRBV2, the J gene TRBJ2-5, with 9 bases aligning to TRBD1. The CDR3 sequence is 15 residues long. J was trimmed by 5 bases and V by 4 bases; bases with no gene match: 8. The germline V gene has CDR1 SNHLY and CDR2 FYNNEI. The CDR3 DNA sequence: TGTGCCAGCAGTGCATTGACAGGGGGGACGGAGACCCAGTACTTC. Translated, it gives CASSALTGGTETQYF. Full variable domain (remainder filled in from reference TRBV2 and TRBJ2-5): EPEVTQTPSHQVTQMGQEVILRCVPISNHLYFYWYRQILGQKVEFLVSFYNNEISEKSEIFDDQFSVERPDGSNFTLKIRSTKLEDSAMYFCASSALTGGTETQYFGPGTRLLVL.

This clonotype was seen repeatedly, ten times or more. CDR3 in amino acids: CASRAAYEQYF. CDR3 coding DNA: TGTGCCAGCCGGGCAGCCTACGAGCAGTACTTC. The V gene is TRBV6-6, the J gene TRBJ2-7, with D unresolved. V was shortened by 8 bases and J by 2 bases, with 7 bases between the two germline ends. This CDR3 has 11 amino acids. In germline, CDR1 is MNHNY, CDR2 SVGAGI (reference sequence).

The table lists this clonotype with a few counts. The CDR3 loop is CASSLLGDDGYTF. DNA for the CDR3: TGTGCCAGCAGCTTGTTAGGGGACGATGGCTACACCTTC. This chain joins TRBV5-5 and TRBJ1-2; possibly TRBD1 for D (5 bases). This CDR3 is 13 amino acids long. The V gene's germline CDR1 is SGHKS and CDR2 YYEKEE (reference sequence). Trimming took off 1 base at V and 6 bases at J, with 10 bases between the two ends.

The sample holds many counts of this clonotype. The chain joins TRBV20-1 to TRBJ1-5, with D unclear. Trimming pared 3 bases from V and 4 bases from J, leaving 7 bases between. This CDR3 is built from 12 residues. Germline lookup yields CDR1 DFQATT and CDR2 SNEGSKA (reference sequence). CDR3 sequence (DNA): TGCAGTGCTAGGTACGGAAATCAGCCCCAGCATTTT. Encoded protein: CSARYGNQPQHF.

There are many counts of this clonotype. The rearrangement uses TRBV3-1 and TRBJ2-3, with D possibly being TRBD1 (5 bases). Trimming left V 0 bases short and J 4 bases short, with 14 bases between. This CDR3 is built from 16 residues. Germline CDR1 and CDR2: LGHDT and YNNKEL (reference sequence). CDR3 coding DNA: TGTGCCAGCAGCCAAGATCTGGTAGGGGTGGCAGATACGCAGTATTTT. As protein: CASSQDLVGVADTQYF.